A single sample gave rise to the 26 T cell receptor beta chains below, sequenced in a study of cytomegalovirus exposure and HLA in healthy donors. 60 Vbeta and 13 Jbeta primers were used in PCR. Sequenced by immunoSEQ multiplex PCR; TCRdb stores in-frame clones only, minus some. The table shows 150,000 to 200,000 clones, with 81% occurring only once. The sequenced material came from PBMCs. These receptors were collected from a woman between 18 and 30 years old in good health and CMV-seropositive.

The J gene is TRBJ2-7, the V gene TRBV30; 8 nucleotides align to TRBD1. The CDR3 totals 13 residues. J gave up 3 bases and V 3 bases, and 4 bases lay outside the gene matches. Germline V CDR1 and CDR2: GTSNPN, SVGIG (reference sequence). The CDR3 DNA reads TGTGCCTGGAGAGGCAGGGGGCACTACGAGCAGTACGTC. Its translation: CAWRGRGHYEQYV.

V is TRBV19 and J is TRBJ2-3, with 15 bases matching TRBD2. The CDR3 length is 15 residues. Germline CDR1 is LNHDA and CDR2 is SQIVND (reference sequence). V lost 9 bases to trimming and J lost 6 bases; unmatched junction nucleotides: 7. This chain's CDR3 is CASRTSGGALDTQYF. The CDR3 coding sequence is TGTGCCAGCCGGACTAGCGGGGGGGCCTTGGATACGCAGTATTTT.

This chain joins TRBV19 and TRBJ2-5; 7 nucleotides align to TRBD1. After removal of 4 bases from V and 2 bases from J, the junction contained 10 bases not matched to a gene. CDR1 and CDR2 (germline): LNHDA, SQIVND (reference sequence). This CDR3 contains 16 residues. CDR3 DNA sequence: TGTGCCAGTAGTACAGGGTTTCAGGGGGTTCAAGAGACCCAGTACTTC. Its translation: CASSTGFQGVQETQYF.

J is TRBJ2-3 and V is TRBV1; the table's TRBD2 call for D was not verified on the DNA. TRBV1 is flagged as a pseudogene. This CDR3 spans 17 amino acids. The CDR3 loop reads CTSSQVEGTSGSDTQYF. CDR3 nucleotides: TGCACCAGCAGCCAAGTGGAAGGGACTAGCGGATCAGATACGCAGTATTTT.

V and J are TRBV9 and TRBJ2-1; D may be TRBD1 (5 bases). The V end lost 0 bases, the J end lost 10 bases, and 14 bases lay between the germline ends. The CDR3 extends over 14 amino acids. Germline values: CDR1 SGDLS, CDR2 YYNGEE. DNA for the CDR3: TGTGCCAGCAGCGTAGAGGTAGGGGATAGAGAGCAGTTCTTC. The encoded protein is CASSVEVGDREQFF.

This sequence joins TRBV7-2 and TRBJ2-7, with 7 bases that match TRBD2. This CDR3 spans 14 amino acids. Per the germline V gene, CDR1 is SGHTA and CDR2 is FQGNSA. The ends lost 3 bases at V and 3 bases at J; junction bases unmatched: 5. The CDR3 region has the DNA TGTGCCAGCAGCTTGGGGACTACCAACTACGAGCAGTACTTC. This gives the protein CASSLGTTNYEQYF.

This chain joins TRBV6-1 and TRBJ2-7; 7 bases align to TRBD1. The CDR3 is 13 amino acids. V was clipped by 4 bases and J by 3 bases; unmatched bases: 3. CDR1 is MNHNS, CDR2 SASEGT, per germline. The CDR3 bases are TGTGCCAGCAGTGGGGGGACAGTCTACGAGCAGTACTTC. Amino acid sequence: CASSGGTVYEQYF.

V is TRBV7-9 and J is TRBJ1-2, with D hard to call. V shed 2 bases and J shed 4 bases, with 11 bases lying between them. Looked up from germline, CDR1 is SEHNR and CDR2 is FQNEAQ (reference sequence). The length of the CDR3 is 14 residues. In DNA form, the CDR3 reads TGTGCCAGCAGCTTAACGGGAACGGGCTATGGCTACACCTTC. Protein: CASSLTGTGYGYTF. The whole variable domain, filled in from reference TRBV7-9 and TRBJ1-2, reads DTGVSQNPRHKITKRGQNVTFRCDPISEHNRLYWYRQTLGQGPEFLTYFQNEAQLEKSRLLSDRFSAERPKGSFSTLEIQRTEQGDSAMYLCASSLTGTGYGYTFGSGTRLTVV.

This clone was recorded only once. This sequence joins TRBV2 and TRBJ1-6, with D maybe TRBD1 (6 bases). The V end lost 6 bases, the J end lost 10 bases, and 13 bases lay between the germline ends. This CDR3 is 13 amino acids long. Looked up from germline, CDR1 is SNHLY and CDR2 is FYNNEI. The CDR3 DNA reads TGTGCCAGCAGGGGGGACACATACTCACCCCTCCACTTT. Encoded protein: CASRGDTYSPLHF.

This chain joins TRBV7-3 and TRBJ2-3; TRBD2 aligns across 8 bases. Germline V gene lookup returns CDR1 SGHTA and CDR2 FQGTGA. CDR3 length equals 16 residues. V dropped 5 bases and J dropped 6; count of bases not matched to a gene: 13. CDR3: CASSQTGGGIEDTQYF. The DNA of the CDR3 is TGTGCCAGCAGCCAAACGGGGGGGGGCATTGAGGATACGCAGTATTTT. The full variable domain, its missing parts supplied by reference TRBV7-3 and TRBJ2-3, is GAGVSQTPSNKVTEKGKYVELRCDPISGHTALYWYRQSLGQGPEFLIYFQGTGAADDSGLPNDRFFAVRPEGSVSTLKIQRTERGDSAVYLCASSQTGGGIEDTQYFGPGTRLTVL.

V gene TRBV11-1 combines with J gene TRBJ2-7; 7 positions agree with TRBD2. Germline V gene sequence: CDR1 SGHAT, CDR2 FQDESV (reference sequence). V was clipped by 5 bases and J by 9 bases; unmatched bases: 16. The CDR3 has 15 amino acids. CDR3 residues: CASSTLREYDVGQYF. CDR3 bases: TGTGCCAGCAGCACCTTGCGGGAGTACGACGTTGGGCAGTACTTC.

The genes are TRBV29-1 and TRBJ2-3, with TRBD2 matching over 8 bases. V shed 4 bases and J 3 bases; nucleotides not matched to a gene: 15. There are 17 residues in the CDR3. Germline V gene lookup returns CDR1 SQVTM and CDR2 ANQGSEA. Here the CDR3 reads CSVGGALAGYMTDTQYF. Written as DNA, the CDR3 is TGCAGCGTTGGGGGGGCCTTAGCGGGGTATATGACAGATACGCAGTATTTT.

This chain joins TRBV7-9 and TRBJ2-5, with a possible D match to TRBD1 (6 bases). Germline loops: CDR1 SEHNR, CDR2 FQNEAQ (reference sequence). V dropped 6 bases and J dropped 5 bases, with 16 bases sitting between them. This CDR3 is built from 14 residues. CDR3 nucleotides: TGTGCCAGCAGTCTGAACAGGGAGTGGGAGACCCAGTACTTC. Translated, it gives CASSLNREWETQYF.

The chain links TRBV6-4 to TRBJ2-3; 9 nucleotides match TRBD2. V shed 3 bases, J shed 5 bases, and the junction held 3 bases outside the gene matches. CDR1 and CDR2 (germline): MRHNA, SNTAGT. The CDR3 runs to 14 residues. The CDR3 sequence: CASSEISGGDTQYF. CDR3 nucleotide sequence: TGTGCCAGCAGTGAGATTAGCGGGGGAGATACGCAGTATTTT.

V usage is TRBV19 and J usage is TRBJ1-2, with D uncertain. Trimming took 8 bases from V and 1 from J, leaving 5 bases between them. Germline V gives CDR1 LNHDA, CDR2 SQIVND (reference sequence). This CDR3 spans 11 amino acids. The CDR3 protein is CASSINYGYTF. In DNA form, the CDR3 reads TGTGCCAGTTCCATTAACTATGGCTACACCTTC.

The rearrangement uses TRBV27 and TRBJ2-3; the D is unclear. Germline V gene lookup returns CDR1 MNHEY and CDR2 SMNVEV (reference sequence). The CDR3 length is 15 residues. The V end was cut by 7 bases, the J end by 0 bases, with 14 bases between. The CDR3 sequence: CASNFGGLSTDTQYF. CDR3 nucleotide sequence: TGTGCCAGCAATTTCGGTGGGCTGAGCACAGATACGCAGTATTTT.

The chain employs TRBV19 and TRBJ1-2; D may be TRBD1 (6 bases). This CDR3 has 13 amino acids. The V and J ends lost 7 bases and 6 bases respectively, with 15 bases between them. Germline CDR1 is LNHDA and CDR2 is SQIVND (reference sequence). CDR3 nucleotide sequence: TGTGCCAGTACCACCTCAAACAGGGATGGCTACACCTTC. Protein product: CASTTSNRDGYTF.

The CDR3 region is CTAVGEVQFF. The DNA of the CDR3 is TGCACCGCGGTTGGGGAGGTGCAGTTCTTC. The chain joins TRBV29-1 to TRBJ2-1, with D perhaps TRBD2 (6 bases). This CDR3 spans 10 amino acids. Looked up from germline, CDR1 is SQVTM and CDR2 is ANQGSEA.

V and J are TRBV9 and TRBJ1-2; D remains ambiguous. The V gene lost 0 bases and the J gene lost 3 bases, with 9 bases spanning the gap. The CDR3 length is 14 residues. Looked up from germline, CDR1 is SGDLS and CDR2 is YYNGEE. The CDR3 nucleotides are TGTGCCAGCAGCGTAGACGTAGAGGACTATGGCTACACCTTC. Its translation: CASSVDVEDYGYTF.

This CDR3 reads CAIRGQGRETQYF. In DNA, the CDR3 is TGTGCCATCAGGGGACAGGGACGAGAGACCCAGTACTTC. The chain uses TRBV10-3 and TRBJ2-5; TRBD1 matches 9 bases. Germline V gives CDR1 ENHRY, CDR2 SYGVKD. V dropped 6 bases and J dropped 4; count of bases not matched to a gene: 3. The CDR3 consists of 13 residues.

This rearrangement joins TRBV9 to TRBJ1-2, with TRBD1 matching over 9 bases. Trimming removed 3 bases from V and 6 bases from J; junction bases left unmatched: 3. The germline V gene encodes CDR1 SGDLS and CDR2 YYNGEE. CDR3 length equals 13 residues. The CDR3 here is CASSAQGAHGYTF. Written as DNA, the CDR3 is TGTGCCAGCAGCGCACAGGGGGCTCATGGCTACACCTTC.

The gene calls are TRBV2 and TRBJ2-3, with 12 bases aligning to TRBD2. Germline lookup yields CDR1 SNHLY and CDR2 FYNNEI. This CDR3 comprises 16 residues. With 4 bases clipped from V and 0 bases from J, the junction kept 2 bases outside the gene matches. DNA for the CDR3: TGTGCCAGCAGTGTACTAGCGGGGGGTAGCACAGATACGCAGTATTTT. Translated: CASSVLAGGSTDTQYF.

The rearrangement uses TRBV28 and TRBJ2-5, with a tentative D call TRBD1 (5 bases). Gene TRBJ2-7 matches the end of the DNA better, so the J call may be wrong. The germline CDR1 and CDR2 sequences are MDHEN and SYDVKM. The CDR3 is 12 amino acids. The CDR3 loop is CASSPGYSEQYF. The CDR3 nucleotides read TGTGCCAGCAGCCCAGGGTACTCCGAGCAGTACTTC.

The chain couples TRBV11-2 to TRBJ2-3; a weak D match, TRBD1 (5 bases). Trimming took 4 bases from V and 11 from J, leaving 19 bases between them. There are 14 residues in the CDR3. CDR1 and CDR2 (germline): SGHAT, FQNNGV. CDR3 protein: CASSSGDLTQGQYF. CDR3 DNA sequence: TGTGCCAGCAGCTCTGGGGATCTTACCCAGGGGCAGTATTTT.

The chain combines TRBV11-2 with TRBJ2-1; the D gene is possibly TRBD2 (5 bases). The CDR3 has 17 residues. Trimming pared 0 bases from V and 1 base from J, leaving 13 bases between. In germline, CDR1 is SGHAT, CDR2 FQNNGV. CDR3 DNA sequence: TGTGCCAGCAGCTTAGATCGGAGCGGACTTTCCTACAATGAGCAGTTCTTC. Its translation is CASSLDRSGLSYNEQFF.

The chain couples TRBV6-4 to TRBJ2-1; 7 bases agree with TRBD2. The J segment lost 6 bases and the V segment lost 2 bases, leaving 7 bases of the junction unmatched. This CDR3 spans 15 amino acids. Per the germline V gene, CDR1 is MRHNA and CDR2 is SNTAGT. The CDR3 loop reads CASSDSRGDSNEQFF. Here the CDR3 DNA reads TGTGCCAGCAGTGACAGTCGGGGGGATTCCAATGAGCAGTTCTTC.